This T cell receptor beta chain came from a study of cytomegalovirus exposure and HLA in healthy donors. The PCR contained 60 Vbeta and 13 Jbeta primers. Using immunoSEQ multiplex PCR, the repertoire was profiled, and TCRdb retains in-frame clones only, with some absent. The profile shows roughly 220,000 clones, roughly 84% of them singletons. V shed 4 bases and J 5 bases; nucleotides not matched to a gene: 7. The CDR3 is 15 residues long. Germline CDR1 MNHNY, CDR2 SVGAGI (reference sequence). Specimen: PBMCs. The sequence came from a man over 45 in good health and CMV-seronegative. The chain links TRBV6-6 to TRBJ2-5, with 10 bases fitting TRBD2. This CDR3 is CASSLSGRASETQYF. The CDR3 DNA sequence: TGTGCCAGCAGTTTAAGCGGGAGGGCCTCCGAGACCCAGTACTTC.